One sample yielded the 27 T cell receptor beta chains listed below, sequenced in a study of cytomegalovirus exposure and HLA in healthy donors. 60 Vbeta and 13 Jbeta primers were used in PCR. TCRdb's table, derived via immunoSEQ multiplex PCR, lists solely in-frame clones and lacks some. The table has 150,000 to 200,000 clones, more than 70% seen once; the top ten hold 0.9% to 1.2%. Sequences were obtained from PBMCs. All receptors come from a woman aged 35 to 49 in good health and CMV-seronegative.

This chain connects TRBV6-5 to TRBJ2-5; a possible D gene is TRBD2 (6 bases). Germline V gives CDR1 MNHEY, CDR2 SVGAGI. V shed 6 bases and J shed 2 bases, with 10 bases lying between them. The CDR3 length is 13 residues. CDR3: CASSLEGQETQYF. In DNA form, the CDR3 reads TGTGCCAGCAGCTTGGAGGGGCAAGAGACCCAGTACTTC.

The chain has TRBV2 and TRBJ2-1; 12 positions agree with TRBD2. V was clipped by 4 bases and J by 6 bases; unmatched bases: 4. The CDR3 runs to 15 residues. The germline CDR1 and CDR2 sequences are SNHLY and FYNNEI. For the CDR3, the DNA is TGTGCCAGCAGTGGGCCTAGCGGGAGGGCCAATGAGCAGTTCTTC. Amino acid sequence: CASSGPSGRANEQFF.

This rearrangement joins TRBV6-5 to TRBJ2-1; 7 positions agree with TRBD2. V shed 2 bases, J shed 3 bases, and the junction held 1 base outside the gene matches. In germline, CDR1 is MNHEY, CDR2 SVGAGI. The CDR3 runs to 14 residues. The DNA for the CDR3 is TGTGCCAGCAGTTACAGCGGGAACTACAATGAGCAGTTCTTC. Translated, it gives CASSYSGNYNEQFF.

This clone was picked up one time. The chain couples TRBV7-3 to TRBJ2-1, with 13 bases lining up with TRBD2. CDR3 length equals 13 residues. From germline, CDR1 is SGHTA and CDR2 FQGTGA. J lost 15 bases, V lost 3 bases, and 5 bases had no gene match. The DNA of the CDR3 is TGTGCCAGCAGCTTGGGGACTAGCGGGGCATGGTTCTTC. Translated: CASSLGTSGAWFF.

This clone was picked up a small number of times. The rearrangement joins TRBV9 to TRBJ1-1, with D perhaps matching TRBD1 (6 bases). CDR1 is SGDLS and CDR2 is YYNGEE in the germline V gene. Trimming took 0 bases from V and 1 from J, leaving 13 bases between them. CDR3 length: 16 residues. The DNA for the CDR3 is TGTGCCAGCAGCGTAGCTGCAGGGGCGACGAACACTGAAGCTTTCTTT. It specifies CASSVAAGATNTEAFF.

This chain joins TRBV28 and TRBJ1-4; tentatively, D is TRBD1 (5 bases). CDR3 length: 14 amino acids. The V end was cut by 8 bases, the J end by 2 bases, with 12 bases between. Germline V gives CDR1 MDHEN, CDR2 SYDVKM. The chain's CDR3 is CASRPRVTNEKLFF. CDR3 bases: TGTGCCAGCCGCCCCAGGGTGACTAATGAAAAACTGTTTTTT.

The genes are TRBV5-1 and TRBJ2-3; 7 nucleotides agree with TRBD2. CDR3 length equals 17 residues. Germline trimming cut 4 bases from V and 6 bases from J; bases unmatched to any gene: 17. CDR1 and CDR2 from the germline V gene are SGHRS and YFSETQ. The CDR3 DNA sequence: TGCGCCAGCAGCCCCTCCCCCGGGAGGAATCCGTCCGATACGCAGTATTTT. It specifies CASSPSPGRNPSDTQYF. Filled out from reference TRBV5-1 and TRBJ2-3, the complete variable domain reads KAGVTQTPRYLIKTRGQQVTLSCSPISGHRSVSWYQQTPGQGLQFLFEYFSETQRNKGNFPGRFSGRQFSNSRSEMNVSTLELGDSALYLCASSPSPGRNPSDTQYFGPGTRLTVL.

CDR3 residues: CASSLDGSGNEQYF. The CDR3 coding sequence is TGCGCCAGCAGCTTGGACGGGAGTGGCAACGAGCAGTACTTC. The chain combines TRBV5-1 with TRBJ2-7; tentative D call: TRBD2 (6 bases). The CDR3 extends over 14 amino acids. Germline V gene lookup returns CDR1 SGHRS and CDR2 YFSETQ. With 0 bases removed from V and 5 bases from J, the gap between germline ends came to 12 bases.

This clone was seen only once. The rearrangement uses TRBV7-2 and TRBJ2-7; TRBD2 might be the D (5 bases). Per germline, CDR1 SGHTA and CDR2 FQGNSA. Trimming stripped 3 bases from V and 2 bases from J, with 11 bases between. This CDR3 comprises 14 residues. The CDR3 DNA follows: TGTGCCAGCAGCTTCGGAGGCGGACCCTACGAGCAGTACGTC. Its translation is CASSFGGGPYEQYV.

This clone was found once. V gene TRBV27 combines with J gene TRBJ2-3, with D possibly TRBD1 on 6 matching bases. The CDR3 consists of 13 residues. The V and J ends lost 6 bases and 2 bases respectively, with 9 bases between them. Looked up from germline, CDR1 is MNHEY and CDR2 is SMNVEV (reference sequence). CDR3 amino acids: CASSQGYTDTQYF. The CDR3 DNA reads as TGTGCCAGCAGCCAGGGGTACACAGATACGCAGTATTTT.

The chain recombines TRBV7-3 with TRBJ2-3, with 7 positions matching TRBD2. Germline CDR1 reads SGHTA; CDR2 reads FQGTGA. The ends lost 5 bases at V and 9 bases at J; junction bases unmatched: 5. The CDR3 consists of 12 residues. The CDR3 loop reads CASSPTGGTQYF. The CDR3, as DNA: TGTGCCAGCAGCCCCACCGGGGGGACGCAGTATTTT.

This clone was picked up a small number of times. The chain has TRBV7-3 and TRBJ2-2, with a tentative D call TRBD2 (5 bases). The V end was cut by 1 base, the J end by 6 bases, with 12 bases between. Per the germline V gene, CDR1 is SGHTA and CDR2 is FQGTGA. The CDR3 contains 15 residues. CDR3 loop: CASSLILLGAGELFF. The CDR3, as DNA: TGTGCCAGCAGCTTAATCCTTCTCGGGGCCGGGGAGCTGTTTTTT.

About this clone: The identical CDR3 is also encoded by other nucleotide sequences in the sample. V gene TRBV6-5 combines with J gene TRBJ1-1; D may be TRBD1 (6 bases). The CDR3 has 13 amino acids. Deletions cut 6 bases from V and 2 bases from J, with 10 bases between. Germline V gives CDR1 MNHEY, CDR2 SVGAGI. The DNA of the CDR3 is TGTGCCAGCAGATCGGACAGAAACACTGAAGCTTTCTTT. Translated, it gives CASRSDRNTEAFF.

The chain recombines TRBV19 with TRBJ2-2; 7 nucleotides line up with TRBD2. The CDR3 length is 14 residues. Per germline, CDR1 LNHDA and CDR2 SQIVND (reference sequence). J gave up 8 bases and V 3 bases, and 6 bases lay outside the gene matches. CDR3: CASSMGTIAGELFF. The CDR3, as DNA: TGTGCCAGTAGTATGGGGACTATTGCAGGGGAGCTGTTTTTT.

The chain employs TRBV6-4 and TRBJ2-2, with 7 bases lining up with TRBD1. Germline CDR1 is MRHNA and CDR2 is SNTAGT. V was pared by 5 bases and J by 5 bases, with 8 bases of the junction left unmatched. This CDR3 has 15 amino acids. CDR3 protein: CASSPEGAGTGELFF. The DNA of the CDR3 is TGTGCCAGCAGTCCCGAGGGGGCTGGGACCGGGGAGCTGTTTTTT.

The chain couples TRBV19 to TRBJ2-7, with 9 bases matching TRBD2. After removal of 4 bases from V and 6 bases from J, the junction contained 7 bases not matched to a gene. CDR1 and CDR2 from the germline V gene are LNHDA and SQIVND (reference sequence). The CDR3 totals 14 residues. The CDR3 here is CASSKGGRAGEQYF. CDR3 coding DNA: TGTGCCAGTAGTAAGGGCGGGAGGGCCGGCGAGCAGTACTTC.

The chain employs TRBV4-3 and TRBJ2-3; a weak D match, TRBD2 (6 bases). The V gene's germline CDR1 is LGHNA and CDR2 YSLEER. V was clipped by 0 bases and J by 0 bases, with 13 bases between them. The CDR3 contains 17 residues. The CDR3 region has the DNA TGCGCCAGCAGCCAAGATCCCCGGGAGACTAGCACAGATACGCAGTATTTT. Its protein is CASSQDPRETSTDTQYF.

V usage is TRBV15 and J usage is TRBJ1-1, with TRBD1 identical over 7 bases. The germline V gene has CDR1 LNHNV and CDR2 YYDKDF (reference sequence). This CDR3 is built from 16 residues. Trimming took 0 bases from V and 1 from J; bases not matched to a gene: 5. CDR3 nucleotide sequence: TGTGCCACCAGCAGAGATCTCCCAGGGGGGAACACTGAAGCTTTCTTT. It is translated as CATSRDLPGGNTEAFF.

V gene TRBV7-8 combines with J gene TRBJ1-3; perhaps TRBD1 as D (5 bases). The CDR3 spans 17 residues. V was pared by 5 bases and J by 0 bases, with 17 bases between. Germline V gene sequence: CDR1 SGHVS, CDR2 FQNEAQ. For the CDR3, the DNA is TGTGCCAGCAGCCCCCGGACAAACCCCGTCTCTGGAAACACCATATATTTT. Encoded protein: CASSPRTNPVSGNTIYF.

CDR3 sequence (DNA): TGTGCCAGCAGCCCCCGAAGCGGGGCCAACACCGGGGAGCTGTTTTTT. It specifies CASSPRSGANTGELFF. The chain employs TRBV7-2 and TRBJ2-2, with 7 bases identical to TRBD2. Germline-derived CDR1 and CDR2 are SGHTA and FQGNSA. This CDR3 is built from 16 residues. V gave up 5 bases and J gave up 2 bases; unmatched junction bases: 8.

The J gene is TRBJ1-1, the V gene TRBV5-4; 8 bases line up with TRBD1. V dropped 4 bases and J dropped 7; count of bases not matched to a gene: 15. CDR3 length: 16 residues. The germline V gene has CDR1 SGHNT and CDR2 YYREEE (reference sequence). The CDR3 DNA reads TGTGCCAGCAGCCCATTCCCTCGTCGACAGGGGAATGAAGCTTTCTTT. This codes for CASSPFPRRQGNEAFF.

CDR3 DNA: TGTGCCAGCGGGGACACATTCTCTGGGGCCAACGTCCTGACTTTC. It yields the protein CASGDTFSGANVLTF. The V call is TRBV27, the J call TRBJ2-6, with D perhaps TRBD1 (6 bases). CDR3 length: 15 residues. Trimming took off 8 bases at V and 0 bases at J, with 11 bases between the two ends. The V gene's germline CDR1 is MNHEY and CDR2 SMNVEV (reference sequence).

The CDR3 DNA is TGTGCCAGCCGAGGGTCGGGACAGGGGCGGAGGGAGCAGTACTTC. It translates to CASRGSGQGRREQYF. The chain joins TRBV2 to TRBJ2-7; 10 bases map to TRBD1. Germline assignment: CDR1 SNHLY and CDR2 FYNNEI. The CDR3 runs to 15 residues. Trimming removed 8 bases from V and 7 bases from J; junction bases left unmatched: 14.

The chain is built from TRBV5-4 and TRBJ1-1; TRBD1 might be the D (6 bases). CDR1 and CDR2 from the germline V gene are SGHNT and YYREEE (reference sequence). The ends were cut back, 4 bases at V and 3 bases at J, with 16 bases in the middle. The CDR3 runs 15 residues. CDR3 amino acids: CASSRGHGRDTEAFF. DNA for the CDR3: TGTGCCAGCAGCCGGGGACACGGGAGGGACACTGAAGCTTTCTTT.

This chain links TRBV15 with TRBJ1-4, with D possibly matching TRBD1 (5 bases). The ends were cut back, 5 bases at V and 13 bases at J, with 11 bases in the middle. The germline CDR1 and CDR2 sequences are LNHNV and YYDKDF (reference sequence). This CDR3 region has 11 residues. This CDR3 reads CATSSDTLLFF. In nucleotides, the CDR3 is TGTGCCACCAGCTCGGACACCCTACTGTTTTTT. Variable domain in full (rest from reference TRBV15 and TRBJ1-4): DAMVIQNPRYQVTQFGKPVTLSCSQTLNHNVMYWYQQKSSQAPKLLFHYYDKDFNNEADTPDNFQSRRPNTSFCFLDIRSPGLGDTAMYLCATSSDTLLFFGSGTQLSVL.

The J gene is TRBJ1-1, the V gene TRBV19, with TRBD1 matching over 7 bases. The CDR3 consists of 14 residues. V was pared by 3 bases and J by 1 base, with 2 bases of the junction left unmatched. The germline CDR1 and CDR2 sequences are LNHDA and SQIVND (reference sequence). DNA for the CDR3: TGTGCCAGTAGTATTAACAGGGGGAACACTGAAGCTTTCTTT. Translating gives CASSINRGNTEAFF.

This clone was found many times. V and J are TRBV5-6 and TRBJ2-2; 9 nucleotides align to TRBD1. The V segment lost 6 bases and the J segment 6 bases; nucleotides outside the gene matches: 12. The germline CDR1 and CDR2 sequences are SGHDT and YYEEEE. CDR3 length: 16 amino acids. CDR3 sequence reads: CASTPRGTGMAGELFF. CDR3 nucleotide sequence: TGTGCCAGCACCCCAAGAGGGACAGGGATGGCCGGGGAGCTGTTTTTT.